One sample yielded the 13 T cell receptor beta chains listed below, sequenced in a study of blood T cell repertoires in COVID-19. Profiled with immunoSEQ multiplex PCR; TCRdb holds only in-frame clones, not every one. The data contain tens of thousands of clones, about 88% of them singletons. The sample comprised peripheral blood. These receptors were taken from a man between 65 and 79 years old with acute or convalescent COVID-19.

The chain links TRBV19 to TRBJ1-5; no clear D. CDR3 size: 14 residues. Germline lookup yields CDR1 LNHDA and CDR2 SQIVND (reference sequence). Deletions cut 5 bases from V and 9 bases from J, with 17 bases between. CDR3 residues: CASSYVAGPGPQHF. The CDR3 DNA reads as TGTGCCAGTAGTTATGTTGCGGGCCCGGGGCCCCAGCATTTT. Using reference TRBV19 and TRBJ1-5 for the parts outside the CDR3, the full variable domain is DGGITQSPKYLFRKEGQNVTLSCEQNLNHDAMYWYRQDPGQGLRLIYYSQIVNDFQKGDIAEGYSVSREKKESFPLTVTSAQKNPTAFYLCASSYVAGPGPQHFGDGTRLSIL.

This chain links TRBV6-4 with TRBJ2-1; weak D call: TRBD2 (6 bases). CDR3 length equals 20 residues. CDR1 is MRHNA and CDR2 is SNTAGT in the germline V gene. Trimming stripped 2 bases from V and 3 bases from J, with 26 bases between. Written as DNA, the CDR3 is TGTGCCAGCAGTGACCTAACCCCATCCCCCGACTGCGGGATCTACAATGAGCAGTTCTTC. This codes for CASSDLTPSPDCGIYNEQFF.

Points on this clone: Other DNA sequences in this specimen translate into the identical CDR3. The V gene is TRBV28, the J gene TRBJ1-2; possibly TRBD1 for D (5 bases). CDR3 length: 13 residues. V dropped 3 bases and J dropped 4 bases, with 9 bases sitting between them. CDR1 and CDR2 from the germline V gene are MDHEN and SYDVKM. This CDR3 reads CASSFRGGYGYTF. The CDR3 nucleotides are TGTGCCAGCAGTTTTAGGGGAGGCTATGGCTACACCTTC.

The chain couples TRBV6-6 to TRBJ2-1; TRBD1 is a possible D gene (5 bases). Trimming stripped 5 bases from V and 4 bases from J, with 21 bases between. The CDR3 contains 17 residues. CDR1 and CDR2 from the germline V gene are MNHNY and SVGAGI (reference sequence). The CDR3 nucleotides are TGTGCCAGCAGTCGAAGTTCAGGTGGGGCGGCGTACAATGAGCAGTTCTTC. Amino acids: CASSRSSGGAAYNEQFF.

The chain employs TRBV19 and TRBJ1-2; 10 bases line up with TRBD1. CDR3 length: 15 residues. Per the germline V gene, CDR1 is LNHDA and CDR2 is SQIVND (reference sequence). With 4 bases clipped from V and 5 bases from J, the junction kept 7 bases outside the gene matches. The DNA for the CDR3 is TGTGCCAGTAGTAGAAAGGGGACAGGGGATTATGGCTACACCTTC. Its translation: CASSRKGTGDYGYTF. Combining the CDR3 with reference TRBV19 and TRBJ1-2 gives the whole variable domain DGGITQSPKYLFRKEGQNVTLSCEQNLNHDAMYWYRQDPGQGLRLIYYSQIVNDFQKGDIAEGYSVSREKKESFPLTVTSAQKNPTAFYLCASSRKGTGDYGYTFGSGTRLTVV.

This sequence joins TRBV5-8 and TRBJ1-5; no reliable D call. This CDR3 is 12 amino acids long. V was clipped by 7 bases and J by 4 bases, with 9 bases between them. CDR1 is SGHTS and CDR2 is YDEGEE in the germline V gene. The CDR3 coding sequence is TGTGCCAGCCATGGGAGGAATCAGCCCCAGCATTTT. It is translated as CASHGRNQPQHF.

The CDR3 protein is CATASNRETRLYGYTF. The DNA of the CDR3 is TGTGCCACCGCTTCGAACCGTGAAACTAGGCTGTACGGCTACACCTTC. This chain uses TRBV19 with TRBJ1-2; no definite D call. From germline, CDR1 is LNHDA and CDR2 SQIVND (reference sequence). V shed 10 bases and J shed 8 bases, with 29 bases lying between them. The CDR3 length is 16 residues.

V usage is TRBV29-1 and J usage is TRBJ2-3; D gene ambiguous. V dropped 6 bases and J dropped 4 bases, with 14 bases sitting between them. The CDR3 is made up of 13 amino acids. Germline V gene lookup returns CDR1 SQVTM and CDR2 ANQGSEA. The CDR3 here is CSVEETASDTQYF. CDR3 in DNA: TGCAGCGTCGAGGAGACTGCGTCAGATACGCAGTATTTT.

The chain links TRBV19 to TRBJ2-3; tentative D call: TRBD1 (6 bases). The CDR3 spans 14 residues. Trimming removed 5 bases at V and 4 bases at J, with 13 bases between. CDR1 LNHDA and CDR2 SQIVND come from the germline V gene (reference sequence). The CDR3 DNA sequence: TGTGCCAGTAGTCCTTCGCACAGGGCAGATACGCAGTATTTT. Protein: CASSPSHRADTQYF.

CDR3 sequence: CASSIPSAETQYF. CDR3 bases: TGTGCCAGTAGTATTCCCTCAGCGGAGACCCAGTACTTC. The V gene is TRBV19, the J gene TRBJ2-5; D is unclear. Per germline, CDR1 LNHDA and CDR2 SQIVND (reference sequence). V was clipped by 3 bases and J by 5 bases, with 10 bases between them. CDR3 size: 13 residues. The variable domain in full, with the rest retrieved from reference TRBV19 and TRBJ2-5, is DGGITQSPKYLFRKEGQNVTLSCEQNLNHDAMYWYRQDPGQGLRLIYYSQIVNDFQKGDIAEGYSVSREKKESFPLTVTSAQKNPTAFYLCASSIPSAETQYFGPGTRLLVL.

The rearrangement uses TRBV24-1 and TRBJ1-1; possibly TRBD1 for D (6 bases). This CDR3 comprises 13 residues. Trimming pared 7 bases from V and 2 bases from J, leaving 10 bases between. Looked up from germline, CDR1 is KGHDR and CDR2 is SFDVKD. The CDR3 bases are TGTGCCACCAGACAGGGCCGAAACACTGAAGCTTTCTTT. Translated, it gives CATRQGRNTEAFF.

V and J are TRBV27 and TRBJ2-5; D gene uncertain. The CDR3 spans 15 residues. The germline CDR1 and CDR2 sequences are MNHEY and SMNVEV (reference sequence). The V and J ends lost 5 bases and 4 bases respectively, with 17 bases between them. The CDR3 DNA is TGTGCCAGCAGTCGCTTCGAACTCAGGCGAGAGACCCAGTACTTC. Its translation: CASSRFELRRETQYF.

The DNA of the CDR3 is TGTGCCAGCACTCAAGAGGGACAGGGGTTCACTGAAGCTTTCTTT. Its protein is CASTQEGQGFTEAFF. This chain links TRBV2 with TRBJ1-1; 10 bases are a match to TRBD1. The germline V gene has CDR1 SNHLY and CDR2 FYNNEI. The CDR3 is 15 residues long. J lost 4 bases, V lost 7 bases, and 9 bases had no gene match.